This entry is about one T cell receptor (beta chain). The antigen remains unidentified. This entry comes from a study of chemoradiotherapy in HPV16-positive cancers. Samples were taken several times over chemoradiotherapy. The repertoire was sequenced with immunoSEQ multiplex PCR; TCRdb's copy has only in-frame clones and lacks some. This table has 9,500 to 15,000 clones, 72% appearing once. Germline CDR1 reads GTSNPN; CDR2 reads SVGIG (reference sequence). Trimming cost V 4 bases and J 2 bases; bases outside gene matches: 2. The CDR3 is made up of 13 amino acids. Study results and caveats: During treatment, candidate HPV-specific clones and E7-related motifs expanded in tumor.

Sampling was conducted from a patient who underwent chemoradiotherapy. This TCR was recovered from a human donor with HPV-associated anogenital cancer. The chain has TRBV30 and TRBJ1-3; 7 bases are a match to TRBD1. The CDR3 sequence is CAWIDRAGNTIYF. CDR3 sequence (DNA): TGTGCCTGGATCGACAGGGCTGGAAACACCATATATTTT.